The clone carrying this T cell receptor beta chain was picked up a small number of times. The CDR3 covers 13 residues. Germline values: CDR1 GTSNPN, CDR2 SVGIG (reference sequence). V shed 6 bases and J shed 5 bases, with 16 bases lying between them. Semi-nested PCR with Nested Universal Primer A followed constant-region reverse priming of full-length variable regions. A single record per CDR3 protein comes from TCRdb applying MiXCR to the 5' RACE reads. Among about 54,000 distinct CDR3 sequences listed, about a sixth were seen once. This TCR came from a female donor with breast cancer. The specimen was naive CD4+ T cells sorted from blood. Subset reported: naive CD4+ T cells, CD4+CD45RA+CD25-. V usage is TRBV30 and J usage is TRBJ1-2; D not certain. CDR3 DNA: TGTGCCTGCATCCTGAAAGGCCCGTATGGCTACACCTTC. Protein: CACILKGPYGYTF.